Listed here are 18 T cell receptor beta chains from one sample, sequenced in a study of beta chain features in type 1 diabetes. Findings and limits, study-wide: TCRB CDR3 length was moderately but significantly reduced in all four CD4+ subsets of Type 1 diabetes patients.

Expressed TCRB transcripts got sequenced, as all isolated RNA was reverse transcribed. Using immunoSEQ multiplex PCR, the repertoire was profiled, and TCRdb retains in-frame clones only, with some absent. The table includes some 700,000 clones, roughly 13% detected once. Their recognized antigens are unknown. The sequencing sample was made of naive CD4+ T cells from blood. Source of these receptors: a man aged 18 to 29 with type 1 diabetes.

The gene calls are TRBV29-1 and TRBJ2-1; D not resolved. Germline CDR1 SQVTM, CDR2 ANQGSEA. CDR3 length: 11 residues. V was pared by 4 bases and J by 5 bases, with 6 bases between. This CDR3 reads CSVGEHNEQFF. The CDR3 DNA is TGCAGCGTTGGCGAACACAATGAGCAGTTCTTC.

This clone has only a few counts. The chain uses TRBV23-1 and TRBJ1-5, with a weak D call TRBD1 (6 bases). TRBV23-1 is an ORF, with its function uncertain. With 5 bases removed from V and 2 bases from J, the gap between germline ends came to 13 bases. The CDR3 loop spans 15 amino acids. Here the CDR3 reads CASSYTEGGNQPQHF. CDR3 sequence (DNA): TGCGCCAGCAGTTACACAGAGGGGGGCAATCAGCCCCAGCATTTT.

The chain joins TRBV27 to TRBJ1-5, with TRBD1 identical over 7 bases. The CDR3 covers 14 residues. The germline V gene has CDR1 MNHEY and CDR2 SMNVEV (reference sequence). Unmatched junction bases numbered 9, after V lost 6 bases and J lost 7 bases. The CDR3 is CASSLDRAGQPQHF. The CDR3 DNA sequence: TGTGCCAGCAGCCTCGACAGGGCGGGGCAGCCCCAGCATTTT.

This clone was found a few times. The gene calls are TRBV19 and TRBJ1-2, with 8 nucleotides matching TRBD1. Per the germline V gene, CDR1 is LNHDA and CDR2 is SQIVND (reference sequence). The CDR3 is 13 amino acids. V trimming: 6 bases; J trimming: 8 bases; junction bases outside the gene matches: 8. Here the CDR3 reads CASSQDRELGYTF. The CDR3 DNA follows: TGTGCCAGTAGCCAGGACAGGGAATTGGGCTACACCTTC.

V is TRBV19 and J is TRBJ2-3; 7 bases map to TRBD2. The CDR3 is 15 amino acids. Germline loops: CDR1 LNHDA, CDR2 SQIVND (reference sequence). The V and J ends lost 5 bases and 4 bases, in that order; junction bases with no gene match: 9. Here the CDR3 DNA reads TGTGCCAGTAGTTCCCGGGACTATTGGGCAGATACGCAGTATTTT. Translation: CASSSRDYWADTQYF. Full variable domain (missing parts from reference TRBV19 and TRBJ2-3): DGGITQSPKYLFRKEGQNVTLSCEQNLNHDAMYWYRQDPGQGLRLIYYSQIVNDFQKGDIAEGYSVSREKKESFPLTVTSAQKNPTAFYLCASSSRDYWADTQYFGPGTRLTVL.

CDR3 nucleotide sequence: TGTGCCATCAGTGAGGGACAGCATCTCTACGAGCAGTACTTC. As protein: CAISEGQHLYEQYF. This rearrangement joins TRBV10-3 to TRBJ2-7, with D possibly being TRBD1 (6 bases). Per germline, CDR1 ENHRY and CDR2 SYGVKD. The length of the CDR3 is 14 residues. V shed 2 bases and J shed 3 bases, with 11 bases lying between them.

The V gene is TRBV10-3, the J gene TRBJ2-7; TRBD2 agrees at 15 bases. Unmatched junction bases numbered 9, after V lost 10 bases and J lost 5 bases. The CDR3 has 15 residues. Germline loops: CDR1 ENHRY, CDR2 SYGVKD. The CDR3 sequence: CATRTSGGVRHEQYF. As DNA, the CDR3 is TGTGCCACCCGGACTAGCGGGGGGGTTCGGCACGAGCAGTACTTC.

The V call is TRBV7-9, the J call TRBJ2-7; D call uncertain. The CDR3 runs 12 residues. Germline CDR1 is SEHNR and CDR2 is FQNEAQ (reference sequence). Between the trimmed V and J ends, which lost 1 base and 3 bases, there was a span of 4 bases. For the CDR3, the DNA is TGTGCCAGCAGCTTAGGGTTCTACGAGCAGTACTTC. Encoded protein: CASSLGFYEQYF.

There are a few counts of this clone. This chain joins TRBV27 and TRBJ2-1; no firm D call. Trimming took 4 bases from V and 0 from J, leaving 16 bases between them. Germline V gives CDR1 MNHEY, CDR2 SMNVEV (reference sequence). CDR3 size: 17 residues. The CDR3 DNA is TGTGCCAGCAGTTCCCGGACCGTAATAAGCTCCTACAATGAGCAGTTCTTC. It translates to CASSSRTVISSYNEQFF.

This clone has just a few counts. This chain links TRBV28 with TRBJ2-7; 9 nucleotides align to TRBD1. The J segment lost 5 bases and the V segment lost 1 base, leaving 3 bases of the junction unmatched. This CDR3 comprises 14 residues. Per germline, CDR1 MDHEN and CDR2 SYDVKM. CDR3 region: CASSLFGDRDEQYF. CDR3 bases: TGTGCCAGCAGTTTATTTGGGGACAGGGACGAGCAGTACTTC.

V is TRBV5-4 and J is TRBJ2-5, with D uncertain. With 7 bases removed from V and 10 bases from J, the gap between germline ends came to 20 bases. Germline values: CDR1 SGHNT, CDR2 YYREEE (reference sequence). This CDR3 has 13 amino acids. The CDR3, as DNA: TGTGCCAGCGCCGGCCCTTCAGGTTTGGGCCAGTACTTC. This sequence encodes CASAGPSGLGQYF.

The chain links TRBV27 to TRBJ1-4; the match to TRBD1 covers 7 bases. V shed 5 bases, J shed 3 bases, and the junction held 12 bases outside the gene matches. The V gene's germline CDR1 is MNHEY and CDR2 SMNVEV (reference sequence). The CDR3 sequence is 17 residues long. The CDR3: CASSPRPTGPSNEKLFF. DNA for the CDR3: TGTGCCAGCAGTCCCCGCCCGACAGGGCCGTCTAATGAAAAACTGTTTTTT.

The chain joins TRBV10-3 to TRBJ1-6, with D possibly matching TRBD1 (6 bases). V was shortened by 10 bases and J by 5 bases, with 12 bases between the two germline ends. This CDR3 spans 13 amino acids. From germline, CDR1 is ENHRY and CDR2 SYGVKD. This CDR3 reads CASYRDNNSPLHF. The CDR3 DNA sequence: TGTGCCAGTTACCGGGACAATAATTCACCCCTCCACTTT.

This clone has a handful of counts. The chain has TRBV30 and TRBJ2-1; TRBD2 matches at 14 bases. J lost 10 bases, V lost 0 bases, and 5 bases had no gene match. The CDR3 contains 15 residues. CDR1 is GTSNPN, CDR2 SVGIG, per germline (reference sequence). The CDR3 region has the DNA TGTGCCTGGAGTGTCCGGGGACTAGCGGGGGTGGAGCAGTTCTTC. It codes for CAWSVRGLAGVEQFF.

V and J are TRBV27 and TRBJ1-4, with a possible D match to TRBD1 (6 bases). From germline, CDR1 is MNHEY and CDR2 SMNVEV (reference sequence). The CDR3 spans 12 residues. Deletions cut 6 bases from V and 10 bases from J, with 12 bases between. The CDR3 spells CASSRQDGKLFF. CDR3 DNA: TGTGCCAGCAGCAGACAGGATGGAAAACTGTTTTTT.

This chain connects TRBV7-9 to TRBJ2-4; 7 nucleotides match TRBD1. V was pared by 8 bases and J by 8 bases, with 12 bases of the junction left unmatched. The CDR3 contains 14 residues. Germline CDR1 SEHNR, CDR2 FQNEAQ (reference sequence). The CDR3 reads CASGRAGGVDIQYF. DNA for the CDR3: TGTGCCAGCGGTAGGGCAGGGGGAGTGGACATTCAGTACTTC.

This clone has a handful of counts. The chain employs TRBV4-1 and TRBJ1-1; 8 nucleotides agree with TRBD1. CDR1 is MGHRA, CDR2 YSYEKL, per germline. This CDR3 spans 13 amino acids. The trim removed 5 bases at V and 5 bases at J, leaving 4 bases unmatched. CDR3 loop: CASSSTGGTEAFF. The CDR3 DNA is TGCGCCAGCAGCTCCACAGGGGGGACTGAAGCTTTCTTT.

V and J are TRBV7-9 and TRBJ2-3; D gene uncertain. Germline V gene sequence: CDR1 SEHNR, CDR2 FQNEAQ (reference sequence). V was trimmed by 10 bases and J by 5 bases, leaving 10 bases between them. CDR3 length equals 11 residues. CDR3 sequence reads: CANSDLDTQYF. Here the CDR3 DNA reads TGTGCCAACTCTGACCTAGATACGCAGTATTTT.